This TCR beta chain stems from a study of CD8 T cells in Susac syndrome. The V gene end was trimmed by 8 bases and the J gene end by 1 base; junction bases not matched to a gene: 7. The CDR3 length is 14 residues. Negative magnetic isolation gave CD8+ and CD4+ cells; FACS enriched CD8+ TEMRA. A quantity of roughly 0.5 to 1 ug RNA underwent reverse transcription using random hexamers. TCRdb used MiXCR to reprocess the immunoSEQ multiplex PCR reads, holding one entry per CDR3 protein. The sample gives about 140,000 distinct CDR3 sequences, roughly 94% of which show up once; roughly 0.15% is in the top ten.

Sample: CD4+ T cells from PBMCs. The rearrangement joins TRBV12-3 or TRBV12-4 to TRBJ1-1, with TRBD1 matching 7 bases. This clonotype was sampled from a human donor with Susac syndrome. Here the CDR3 reads CASREGTANTEAFF. In DNA, the CDR3 is TGTGCCAGCCGGGAGGGGACAGCGAACACTGAAGCTTTCTTT.